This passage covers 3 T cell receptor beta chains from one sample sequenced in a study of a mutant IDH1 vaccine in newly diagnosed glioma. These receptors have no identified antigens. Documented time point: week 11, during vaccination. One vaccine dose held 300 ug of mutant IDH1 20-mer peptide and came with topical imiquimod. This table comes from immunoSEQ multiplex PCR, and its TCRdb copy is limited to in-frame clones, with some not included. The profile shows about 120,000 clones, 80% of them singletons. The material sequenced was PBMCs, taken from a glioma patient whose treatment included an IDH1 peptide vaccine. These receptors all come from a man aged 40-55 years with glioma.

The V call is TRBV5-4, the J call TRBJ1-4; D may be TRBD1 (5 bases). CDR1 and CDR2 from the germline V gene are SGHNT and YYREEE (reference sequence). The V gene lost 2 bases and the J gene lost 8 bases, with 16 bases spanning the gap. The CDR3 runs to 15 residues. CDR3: CASSLAPPGPEKLFF. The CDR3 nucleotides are TGTGCCAGCAGCTTAGCCCCCCCGGGGCCGGAAAAACTGTTTTTT.

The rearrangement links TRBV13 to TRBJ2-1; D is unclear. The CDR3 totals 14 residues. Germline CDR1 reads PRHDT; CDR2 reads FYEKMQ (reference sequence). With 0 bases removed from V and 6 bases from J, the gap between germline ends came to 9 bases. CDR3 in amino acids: CASSLGRSFNEQFF. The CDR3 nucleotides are TGTGCCAGCAGCTTAGGCAGGAGCTTCAATGAGCAGTTCTTC. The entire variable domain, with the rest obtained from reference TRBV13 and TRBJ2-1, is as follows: AAGVIQSPRHLIKEKRETATLKCYPIPRHDTVYWYQQGPGQDPQFLISFYEKMQSDKGSIPDRFSAQQFSDYHSELNMSSLELGDSALYFCASSLGRSFNEQFFGPGTRLTVL.

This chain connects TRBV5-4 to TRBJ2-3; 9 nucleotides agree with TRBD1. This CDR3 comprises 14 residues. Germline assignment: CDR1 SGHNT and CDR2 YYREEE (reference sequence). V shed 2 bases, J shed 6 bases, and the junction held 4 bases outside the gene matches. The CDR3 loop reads CASSLQGAIDTQYF. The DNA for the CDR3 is TGTGCCAGCAGCTTACAGGGGGCTATCGATACGCAGTATTTT. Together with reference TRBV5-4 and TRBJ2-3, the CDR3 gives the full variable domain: ETGVTQSPTHLIKTRGQQVTLRCSSQSGHNTVSWYQQALGQGPQFIFQYYREEENGRGNFPPRFSGLQFPNYSSELNVNALELDDSALYLCASSLQGAIDTQYFGPGTRLTVL.